This TCR beta chain was observed in a study of CD8 T cells in ankylosing spondylitis. This clonotype appeared a few times. The antigen is unknown. TCR beta libraries were made by quantitative 5'-RACE with molecular barcodes. A single record per CDR3 protein comes from TCRdb applying MiXCR to the 5' RACE reads. The sample holds a few hundred thousand distinct CDR3 sequences, 15% to 20% seen once. Study results and caveats: A motif of seven or eight highly homologous TCR beta variants was seen as apparently characteristic of ankylosing spondylitis blood.

The germline V gene encodes CDR1 SNHLY and CDR2 FYNNEI. Losses at the gene ends were 4 bases for V and 8 bases for J; bases not matched to a gene: 8. CDR3 size: 15 residues. The specimen was blood, either unsorted or a sorted T cell fraction (not recorded which). This chain connects TRBV2 to TRBJ1-6, with 7 nucleotides matching TRBD1. The TCR was taken from a male donor with ankylosing spondylitis. The CDR3 DNA follows: TGTGCCAGCAGTGTTAGGGGGCGCGGGGATTCACCCCTCCACTTT. This codes for CASSVRGRGDSPLHF. Supplemented by reference TRBV2 and TRBJ1-6, the full variable domain reads EPEVTQTPSHQVTQMGQEVILRCVPISNHLYFYWYRQILGQKVEFLVSFYNNEISEKSEIFDDQFSVERPDGSNFTLKIRSTKLEDSAMYFCASSVRGRGDSPLHFGNGTRLTVT.